Listed below are T cell receptor beta chains from one sample, sequenced in a study of CD8+ T cells in alopecia areata. The data were produced by immunoSEQ multiplex PCR, yet TCRdb's version contains in-frame clones alone and is incomplete. The data show 20,000 to 30,000 clones, roughly 52% seen once. Sequencing input: NKG2D-high CD8+ T cells sorted from blood. The receptors stem from a human donor with alopecia areata. Each CDR3 is given with its conserved first and last residue. The D gene is left open where the match is weak. For some rows the clone size is stated as once, few or many, or as a class when expanded; others skip it.

>.|few|TRBJ2-1|TRBV6-5
TGTGCCAGCAGTTACTCAGAAAGGCATGAGCAGTTCTTC
CASSYSERHEQFF
>.|.|TRBJ2-1|TRBV6-1
TGTGCCAGCAGTCCCCCCCGGAGCTCCTACAATGAGCAGTTCTTC
CASSPPRSSYNEQFF
>.|.|TRBJ2-7|TRBV27
TGTGCCAGCCGGACGGCAAGCTCCTACGAGCAGTACTTC
CASRTASSYEQYF
>TRBD2|few|TRBJ2-1|TRBV19
TGTGCCAGTAGTATAGTCGCTAGCGGGAGTTTGTTAAATGAGCAGTTCTTC
CASSIVASGSLLNEQFF
>.|.|TRBJ2-7|TRBV27
TGTGCCAGCAGTTTGAGAGGGGCTAAGGAGCAGTACTTC
CASSLRGAKEQYF
>.|.|TRBJ2-1|TRBV6-1
TGTGCCAGCAGTGAACCGGGAGATATTGGACTCACGGGGCCCTACAATGAGCAGTTCTTC
CASSEPGDIGLTGPYNEQFF
>.|.|TRBJ1-1|TRBV5-4
TGTGCCAGCAGCTTTTTGTCTGAAGCTTTCTTT
CASSFLSEAFF
>.|.|TRBJ2-7|TRBV7-9
TGTGCCAGCAGCTACTGGGTCAAAGCCTACGAGCAGTACTTC
CASSYWVKAYEQYF
>.|.|TRBJ2-3|TRBV9
TGTGCCAGCAGTTCTGGGGGCGCCATTCGCACAGATACGCAGTATTTT
CASSSGGAIRTDTQYF
>.|.|TRBJ1-1|TRBV4-1
TGCGCCAGCAGCCAAGAACCGCTGGACACAAGGGCGAACACTGAAGCTTTCTTT
CASSQEPLDTRANTEAFF
>TRBD1|.|TRBJ1-2|TRBV4-1
TGCGCCAGCAGCCAAGGACAGGGGGAAAGCTATGGCTACACCTTC
CASSQGQGESYGYTF
>.|.|TRBJ1-2|TRBV29-1
TGCAGCGTTGAAAGAGTACCGAGGGGGGGCTACACCTTC
CSVERVPRGGYTF
>TRBD1|.|TRBJ2-7|TRBV5-1
TGCGCCAGCAGCAAGGGACAGGGCGCGTACGAGCAGTACTTC
CASSKGQGAYEQYF
>.|.|TRBJ1-2|TRBV7-9
TGTGCCAGCAGCTTCCACAGGGTTGGCTACACCTTC
CASSFHRVGYTF
>TRBD2|few|TRBJ2-1|TRBV27
TGTGCCAGCAGTTTCGGGACTAGCCTTGGTGAGCAGTTCTTC
CASSFGTSLGEQFF
>.|once|TRBJ2-1|TRBV19
TGTGCCAGTAGTCACCGGGACAATTCCTACAATGAGCAGTTCTTC
CASSHRDNSYNEQFF
>.|few|TRBJ2-1|TRBV19
TGTGCCAGTAGTATGGGCTACAACAATGAGCAGTTCTTC
CASSMGYNNEQFF
>.|.|TRBJ2-2|TRBV7-8
TGTGCCAGCAGCTTCGTGACCGGGGAGCTGTTTTTT
CASSFVTGELFF
>.|.|TRBJ1-1|TRBV5-4
TGTGCCAGCAGCTACCGTGCGTCTGAAGCTTTCTTT
CASSYRASEAFF
>TRBD1|.|TRBJ2-1|TRBV18
TGTGCCAGCTCACCATCCGGGACAGCTTACAATGAGCAGTTCTTC
CASSPSGTAYNEQFF
>TRBD2|.|TRBJ2-1|TRBV19
TGTGCCAGTAGTGATACTAGCGTCTCCTACAATGAGCAGTTCTTC
CASSDTSVSYNEQFF
>.|.|TRBJ1-5|TRBV10-3
TGTGCCATCAGTGAGTCGATGAGGGTAGGCAATCAGCCCCAGCATTTT
CAISESMRVGNQPQHF
>.|.|TRBJ2-7|TRBV5-6
TGCGCCAGCAGCTTGTTGCCGGCCGGCTACGAGCAGTACTTC
CASSLLPAGYEQYF
>TRBD1|few|TRBJ2-1|TRBV13
TGTGCCAGCAGCTTCGGGACAGGGGGTTTGAATGAGCAGTTCTTC
CASSFGTGGLNEQFF
>.|.|TRBJ2-7|TRBV27
TGTGCCAGCAGTTATGGGGGTTTCTTTTACGAGCAGTACTTC
CASSYGGFFYEQYF
>TRBD2|.|TRBJ2-1|TRBV27
TGTGCCAGCAGTTTCGGGGGGACTGCCAATGAGCAGTTCTTC
CASSFGGTANEQFF
>.|few|TRBJ2-5|TRBV7-9
TGTGCCAGCAGCTTCCAGGGCCTGGAGACCCAGTACTTC
CASSFQGLETQYF
>TRBD2|.|TRBJ2-2|TRBV7-9
TGTGCCAGCAGGTCAACTAGCGGGACGGTCGGGGAGCTGTTTTTT
CASRSTSGTVGELFF
>.|few|TRBJ2-1|TRBV28
TGTGCCAGCAGTTTTACAGAAAACTCCTACAATGAGCAGTTCTTC
CASSFTENSYNEQFF
>.|many|TRBJ1-1|TRBV12-5
TGTGCTAGTGGTTGGGGGATGGGGGACACTGAAGCTTTCTTT
CASGWGMGDTEAFF
>TRBD2|.|TRBJ2-1|TRBV7-6
TGTGCCAGCAGCTTAGCGGAACTAGCGGGAGTCTACAATGAGCAGTTCTTC
CASSLAELAGVYNEQFF
>.|.|TRBJ2-7|TRBV7-9
TGTGCCAGCAGCTTCAGGGGAATTCACTATGAGCAGTACTTC
CASSFRGIHYEQYF
>TRBD2|.|TRBJ2-3|TRBV2
TGTGCCAGCAGTCTATATAGCGGGAGGGCAGATACGCAGTATTTT
CASSLYSGRADTQYF